This T cell receptor (beta chain) is drawn from a study of regulatory T cells in long-lasting Graves disease. Described time point: newly diagnosed GD, antithyroid drugs for less than 3 months. The TCR library was made from RNA extracted from PBMCs. A blood draw put around 9 milliliters of peripheral blood into EDTA tubes. This clonotype has at least ten counts. With iRepertoire HTBI primers and Arm-PCR of CDR3 regions, TCR beta libraries were built. TCRdb ran MiXCR on the multiplex PCR reads and lists one entry per CDR3 protein. The sample carries around 320,000 distinct CDR3 sequences, 15% to 20% recorded once. Germline V gives CDR1 DFQATT, CDR2 SNEGSKA (reference sequence). V shed 2 bases and J 2 bases; nucleotides not matched to a gene: 8. The CDR3 length is 16 residues. In addition, the sample was reused for a study of T cells in Graves' hyperthyroidism and ophthalmopathy. According to that study: Using the HTBI primer set, a first-round RT-PCR was run on the TCR CDR3. Most clonotypes that expanded in the thyroid above 0.001 also showed up in blood. Ophthalmopathy was distinguished from stable hyperthyroidism by 13 V-J signatures.

This sequence joins TRBV20-1 and TRBJ2-1; 8 bases line up with TRBD2. The source material was peripheral blood mononuclear cells (PBMCs), sampled at new diagnosis, from a patient treated with antithyroid drugs. The receptor comes from a man in his forties with Graves disease. The CDR3 region is CSARSLLAGTYNEQFF. In DNA, the CDR3 is TGCAGTGCTAGATCCCTCCTAGCGGGTACCTACAATGAGCAGTTCTTC.